What follows are 7 T cell receptor beta chains derived from one specimen sequenced in a study of T cell changes during pregnancy in multiple sclerosis (dated by TCRdb to the late 2010s). To prepare the library, the immunoSEQ multiplex PCR assay was applied. TCRdb retrieved this table from immuneACCESS and kept in-frame rearrangements only. Not all clones are present; in checked studies, unresolved V genes account for under half, and no reason is known for the remainder. In this sample the table shows tens of thousands of clones, around 90% of which occur a single time. The biggest ten clones account for 10% to 15% of the sample. Sequenced material: CD8+ T cells from peripheral blood mononuclear cells, taken in the first trimester of pregnancy. The receptors here all came from a female donor with multiple sclerosis, enrolled in a pregnancy study.

CDR3 DNA sequence: TGTGCCAGCAGTGAACCCCAGGGGGGACATGCAACTAATGAAAAACTGTTTTTT. Encoded protein: CASSEPQGGHATNEKLFF. The chain employs TRBV6-1 and TRBJ1-4, with TRBD1 matching 7 bases. The V gene end was trimmed by 2 bases and the J gene end by 0 bases; junction bases not matched to a gene: 9. CDR3 size: 18 residues. The V gene's germline CDR1 is MNHNS and CDR2 SASEGT.

The chain employs TRBV4-1 and TRBJ2-7; D gene ambiguous. The length of the CDR3 is 15 residues. The germline gives CDR1 MGHRA, CDR2 YSYEKL. The V gene lost 7 bases and the J gene lost 0 bases, with 16 bases spanning the gap. Here the CDR3 reads CASTRNSVVSYEQYF. The CDR3 DNA is TGCGCCAGCACCCGCAACTCGGTCGTCTCCTACGAGCAGTACTTC.

This chain uses TRBV6-5 with TRBJ2-1, with 14 bases aligning to TRBD2. J lost 6 bases, V lost 6 bases, and 4 bases had no gene match. The CDR3 is 15 amino acids. CDR1 is MNHEY, CDR2 SVGAGI, per germline. DNA of the CDR3: TGTGCCAGCAGCTACGGACTAGCGGGGGGCAATGAGCAGTTCTTC. It encodes CASSYGLAGGNEQFF.

This chain uses TRBV12-5 with TRBJ1-2; D gene unclear. V shed 7 bases and J shed 4 bases, with 19 bases lying between them. Germline V lookup: CDR1 LGHNT, CDR2 FRNRAP. The CDR3 loop spans 15 amino acids. In nucleotides, the CDR3 is TGTGCTAGTGTTCAGCGTACACAATCGGGCTATGGCTACACCTTC. Translating gives CASVQRTQSGYGYTF.

The chain joins TRBV27 to TRBJ2-1; TRBD2 matches at 11 bases. With 5 bases clipped from V and 6 bases from J, the junction kept 6 bases outside the gene matches. The CDR3 sequence is 15 residues long. From germline, CDR1 is MNHEY and CDR2 SMNVEV (reference sequence). The CDR3 loop reads CASSVVAGGLNEQFF. As DNA, the CDR3 is TGTGCCAGCAGTGTTGTAGCGGGGGGGCTCAATGAGCAGTTCTTC.

V and J are TRBV5-6 and TRBJ2-1; 8 bases are a match to TRBD2. Germline V gives CDR1 SGHDT, CDR2 YYEEEE. Trimming cost V 3 bases and J 0 bases; bases outside gene matches: 14. This CDR3 has 19 amino acids. CDR3 nucleotide sequence: TGTGCCAGCAGCTCCGCAGGCCTAGCGGGTCAGAGCTCCTACAATGAGCAGTTCTTC. Translation gives CASSSAGLAGQSSYNEQFF.

This chain links TRBV19 with TRBJ2-2; 9 nucleotides line up with TRBD2. CDR1 and CDR2 from the germline V gene are LNHDA and SQIVND (reference sequence). There are 15 residues in the CDR3. After removal of 6 bases from V and 3 bases from J, the junction contained 5 bases not matched to a gene. CDR3 residues: CASRVAGVDTGELFF. CDR3 DNA: TGTGCCAGTAGGGTAGCGGGGGTGGACACCGGGGAGCTGTTTTTT.